The sequence of this TCR beta chain was determined in a study of T cell repertoires in cytomegalovirus infection. As for this clonotype: The antigen is unknown.

TCRdb reanalysed the reads using MiXCR and keeps one entry per CDR3 protein. The data show under 200,000 distinct CDR3 sequences, less than 25% seen once. The CDR3 loop spans 14 amino acids. The germline gives CDR1 MNHEY, CDR2 SVGAGI. This chain joins TRBV6-5 and TRBJ1-5, with D possibly matching TRBD1 (6 bases). The sequence came from a human donor in good health (CMV status not recorded). Some clones in this sample may be carry-over from other donors' samples. The sample in question was CD8+ T cells from cultured PBMCs, obtained from culture after CMV antigen stimulation. This CDR3 reads CATRQEGSNQPQHF. CDR3 bases: TGTGCGACAAGACAGGAAGGGAGCAATCAGCCCCAGCATTTT.